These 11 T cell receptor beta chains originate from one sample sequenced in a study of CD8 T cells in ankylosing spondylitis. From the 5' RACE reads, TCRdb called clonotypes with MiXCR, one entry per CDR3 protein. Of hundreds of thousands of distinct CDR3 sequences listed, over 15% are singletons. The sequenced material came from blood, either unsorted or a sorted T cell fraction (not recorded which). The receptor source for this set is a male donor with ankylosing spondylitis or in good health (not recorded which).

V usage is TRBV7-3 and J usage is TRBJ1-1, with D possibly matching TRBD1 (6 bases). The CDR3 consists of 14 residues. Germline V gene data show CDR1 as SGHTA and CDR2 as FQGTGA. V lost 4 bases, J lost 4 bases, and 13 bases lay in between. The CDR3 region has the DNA TGTGCCAGCAGCTACTCCCAGGGGCTCACTGAAGCTTTCTTT. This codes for CASSYSQGLTEAFF.

The CDR3 protein is CAISESPASGNEQFF. The CDR3 DNA reads TGTGCCATCAGTGAGTCTCCCGCTAGCGGCAATGAGCAGTTCTTC. The chain has TRBV10-3 and TRBJ2-1; 7 bases fit TRBD2. Trimming at V came to 0 bases and at J to 6 bases, leaving 5 bases not matched to a gene. The CDR3 has 15 residues. Germline CDR1 and CDR2: ENHRY and SYGVKD.

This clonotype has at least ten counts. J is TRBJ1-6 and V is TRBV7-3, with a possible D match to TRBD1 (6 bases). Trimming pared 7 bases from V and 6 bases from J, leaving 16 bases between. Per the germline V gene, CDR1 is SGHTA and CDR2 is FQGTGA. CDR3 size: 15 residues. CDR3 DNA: TGTGCCAGCAACCCCCAGGACAGAGTTAATTCACCCCTCCACTTT. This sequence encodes CASNPQDRVNSPLHF.

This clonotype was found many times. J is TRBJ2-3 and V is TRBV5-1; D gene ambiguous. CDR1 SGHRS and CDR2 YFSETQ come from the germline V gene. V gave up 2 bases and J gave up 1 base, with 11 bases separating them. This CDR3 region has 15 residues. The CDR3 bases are TGCGCCAGCAGCTTTATGTTTGGCGGCACAGATACGCAGTATTTT. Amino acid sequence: CASSFMFGGTDTQYF.

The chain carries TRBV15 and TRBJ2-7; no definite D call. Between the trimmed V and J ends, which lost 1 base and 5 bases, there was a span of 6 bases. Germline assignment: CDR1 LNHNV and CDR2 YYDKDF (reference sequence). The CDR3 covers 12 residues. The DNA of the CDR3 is TGTGCCACCAGCAGAGGAGGCGACGAGCAGTACGTC. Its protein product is CATSRGGDEQYV.

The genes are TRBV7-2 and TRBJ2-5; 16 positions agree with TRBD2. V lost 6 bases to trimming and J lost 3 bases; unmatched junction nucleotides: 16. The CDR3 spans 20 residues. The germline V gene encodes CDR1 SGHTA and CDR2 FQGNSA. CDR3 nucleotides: TGTGCCAGCAGGTTGAGCGCCGGGACTAGCGGGAGGGTAGCTAAAGAGACCCAGTACTTC. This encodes CASRLSAGTSGRVAKETQYF.

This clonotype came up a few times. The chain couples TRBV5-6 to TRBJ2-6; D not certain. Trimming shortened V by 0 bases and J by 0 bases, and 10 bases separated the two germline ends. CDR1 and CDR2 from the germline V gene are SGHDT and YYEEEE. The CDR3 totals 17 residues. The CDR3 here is CASSLGTWFSGANVLTF. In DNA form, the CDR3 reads TGTGCCAGCAGCTTGGGGACGTGGTTCTCTGGGGCCAACGTCCTGACTTTC. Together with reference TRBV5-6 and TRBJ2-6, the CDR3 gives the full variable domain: DAGVTQSPTHLIKTRGQQVTLRCSPKSGHDTVSWYQQALGQGPQFIFQYYEEEERQRGNFPDRFSGHQFPNYSSELNVNALLLGDSALYLCASSLGTWFSGANVLTFGAGSRLTVL.

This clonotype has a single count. CDR3 protein: CASSVDGMNRNEQFF. The DNA of the CDR3 is TGCGCCAGCAGCGTAGACGGGATGAACAGAAATGAGCAGTTCTTC. The chain employs TRBV5-1 and TRBJ2-1; possible D gene TRBD2, 5 bases. The germline gives CDR1 SGHRS, CDR2 YFSETQ. The CDR3 spans 15 residues. Deletions cut 4 bases from V and 7 bases from J, with 18 bases between.

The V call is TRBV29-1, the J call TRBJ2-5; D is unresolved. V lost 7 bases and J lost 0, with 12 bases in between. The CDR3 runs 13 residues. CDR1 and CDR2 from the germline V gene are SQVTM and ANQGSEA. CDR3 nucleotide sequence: TGCAGCGGAGCAAGGGCAGACCAAGAGACCCAGTACTTC. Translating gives CSGARADQETQYF.

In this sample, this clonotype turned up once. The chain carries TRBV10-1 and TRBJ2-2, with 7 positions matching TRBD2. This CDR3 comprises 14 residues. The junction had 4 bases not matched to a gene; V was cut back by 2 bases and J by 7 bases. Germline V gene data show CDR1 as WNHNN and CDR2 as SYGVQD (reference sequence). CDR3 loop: CASSEGAGDGELFF. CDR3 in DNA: TGCGCCAGCAGTGAGGGGGCGGGGGACGGGGAGCTGTTTTTT.

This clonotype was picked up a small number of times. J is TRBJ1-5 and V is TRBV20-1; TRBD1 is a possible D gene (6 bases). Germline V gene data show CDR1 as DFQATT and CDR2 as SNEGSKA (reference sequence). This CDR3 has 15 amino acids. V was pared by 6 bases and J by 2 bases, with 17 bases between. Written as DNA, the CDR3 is TGCAGTGCCGTTTTAGGGGGGACGGGCAATCAGCCCCAGCATTTT. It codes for CSAVLGGTGNQPQHF.